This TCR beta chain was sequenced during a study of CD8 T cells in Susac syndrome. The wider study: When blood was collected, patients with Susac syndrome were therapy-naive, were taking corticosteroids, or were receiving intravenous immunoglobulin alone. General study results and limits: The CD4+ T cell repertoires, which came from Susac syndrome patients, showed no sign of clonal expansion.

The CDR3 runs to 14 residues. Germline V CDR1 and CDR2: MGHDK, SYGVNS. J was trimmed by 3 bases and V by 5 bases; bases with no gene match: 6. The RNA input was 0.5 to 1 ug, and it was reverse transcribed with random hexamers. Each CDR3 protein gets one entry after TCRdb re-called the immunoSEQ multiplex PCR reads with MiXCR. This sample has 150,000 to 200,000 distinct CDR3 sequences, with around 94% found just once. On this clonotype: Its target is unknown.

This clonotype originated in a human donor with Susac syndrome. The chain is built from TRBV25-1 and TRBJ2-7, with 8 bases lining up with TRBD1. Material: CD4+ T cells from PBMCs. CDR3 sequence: CASSIDRGNYEQYF. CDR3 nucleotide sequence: TGTGCCAGCAGTATTGACAGGGGCAACTACGAGCAGTACTTC.